This TCR beta chain was observed in a study of metastatic and nonmetastatic thyroid tumors. On the study more broadly: Comparative analysis of repertoires was undertaken across blood and tumor or nodule tissue obtained from malignant and benign thyroid patients.

Overall study results and limits: Reports indicated that malignant thyroid tumors showed significantly higher TCR beta diversity than benign nodules did, in blood and tumor.

Per germline, CDR1 DFQATT and CDR2 SNEGSKA (reference sequence). This CDR3 is 11 amino acids long. Trimming took 5 bases from V and 4 from J, leaving 9 bases between them. Points on this clone: Its antigen is not known.

Treatment of any kind had been given to no patient before thyroid surgery. Source study methods: For papillary thyroid cancer, a distant-metastasis classifier was constructed from CDR3 differences observed across clinicopathological groups. TCRdb reanalyzed the PCR reads via MiXCR. V and J calls and clone size were set by TCRdb, not the authors. The sample consists of about 24,000 clones, roughly 24% of them appearing once. J is TRBJ2-7 and V is TRBV20-1, with D possibly matching TRBD1 (6 bases). Sequencing was performed on blood. The clonotype comes from a male donor with papillary thyroid cancer or a benign thyroid nodule (not recorded which). Some clones in this sample may be carry-over from other donors' samples. The CDR3 region has the DNA TGCAGTGCTTACCAGGGGTACGAGCAGTACTTC. This sequence encodes CSAYQGYEQYF.